This T cell receptor beta chain came from a study of CD8 T cells in ankylosing spondylitis. Findings and caveats of the study: Reportedly, disease-linked clones are significantly enriched in ankylosing spondylitis patients' matched synovial fluid. It appeared that ankylosing spondylitis blood was characterized by a TCR beta motif of several highly homologous variants. Relatively rare in peripheral blood, disease-linked clones were also CD8+.

This clonotype showed up many times. No antigen is known for it. Quantitative 5'-RACE with molecular barcodes generated TCR beta libraries. TCRdb re-called the 5' RACE reads with MiXCR, one entry per CDR3 protein. The sample includes about 140,000 distinct CDR3 sequences, 6% to 8% of them seen just once. Germline CDR1 SGHRS, CDR2 YFSETQ. This CDR3 contains 15 residues. Between the trimmed V and J ends, which lost 1 base and 7 bases, there was a span of 15 bases. The source is a female donor with ankylosing spondylitis or in good health (not recorded which). This chain joins TRBV5-1 and TRBJ2-1; D remains ambiguous. Sequenced sample: blood, either unsorted or a sorted T cell fraction (not recorded which). The CDR3 bases are TGCGCCAGCAGCTTGACCCCGGATAGGATGAATGAGCAGTTCTTC. Residues: CASSLTPDRMNEQFF.